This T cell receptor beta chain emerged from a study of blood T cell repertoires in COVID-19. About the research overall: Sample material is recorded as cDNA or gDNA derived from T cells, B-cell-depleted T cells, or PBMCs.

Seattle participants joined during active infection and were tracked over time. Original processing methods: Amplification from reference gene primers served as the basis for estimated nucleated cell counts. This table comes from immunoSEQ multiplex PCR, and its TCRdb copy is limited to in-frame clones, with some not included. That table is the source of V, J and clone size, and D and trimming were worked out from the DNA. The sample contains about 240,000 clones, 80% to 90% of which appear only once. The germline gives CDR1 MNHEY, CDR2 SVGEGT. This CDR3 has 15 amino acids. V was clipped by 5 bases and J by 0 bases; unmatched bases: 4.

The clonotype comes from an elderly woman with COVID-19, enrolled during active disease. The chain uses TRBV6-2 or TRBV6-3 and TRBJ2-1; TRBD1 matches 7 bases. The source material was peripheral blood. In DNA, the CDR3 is TGTGCCAGCAGTCAGGGACAGAGCTCCTACAATGAGCAGTTCTTC. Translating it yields CASSQGQSSYNEQFF.